This TCR beta chain is from a study of cytomegalovirus exposure and HLA in healthy donors. Whole-study results and caveats: The TCR clusters that emerged in the first cohort tended, a later analysis found, to co-occur in the approximately 110 validation repertoires. Investigators reported 150 to 200 TCR beta chains as tied to cytomegalovirus.

V lost 3 bases and J lost 2, with 10 bases in between. Germline CDR1 ENHRY, CDR2 SYGVKD. The CDR3 has 14 amino acids. This clone was observed a few times. Its cognate antigen is unknown. The assay was immunoSEQ multiplex PCR, and TCRdb's table has in-frame clones only and misses some. The repertoire holds 120,000 or so clones, with 85% to 90% as singletons. The sample was PBMCs. The sequence came from a woman in her twenties or thirties in good health and CMV-seropositive. The rearrangement joins TRBV10-3 to TRBJ1-2; D perhaps matches TRBD1 (6 bases). This CDR3 reads CAISEAGENYGYTF. In DNA form, the CDR3 reads TGTGCCATCAGTGAAGCAGGGGAGAACTATGGCTACACCTTC.